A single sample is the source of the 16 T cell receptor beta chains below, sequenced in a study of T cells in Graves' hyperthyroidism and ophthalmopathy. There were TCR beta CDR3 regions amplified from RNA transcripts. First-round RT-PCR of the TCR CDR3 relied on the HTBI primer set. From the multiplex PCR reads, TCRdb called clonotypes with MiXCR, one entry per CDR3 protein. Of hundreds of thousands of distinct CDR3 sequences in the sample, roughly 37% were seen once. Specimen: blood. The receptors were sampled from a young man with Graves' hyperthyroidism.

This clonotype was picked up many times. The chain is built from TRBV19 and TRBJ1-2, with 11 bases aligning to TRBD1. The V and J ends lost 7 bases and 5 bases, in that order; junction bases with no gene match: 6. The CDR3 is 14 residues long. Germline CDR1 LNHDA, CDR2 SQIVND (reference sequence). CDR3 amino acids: CASTGDRGIYGYTF. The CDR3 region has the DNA TGTGCCAGTACCGGGGACAGGGGGATATATGGCTACACCTTC.

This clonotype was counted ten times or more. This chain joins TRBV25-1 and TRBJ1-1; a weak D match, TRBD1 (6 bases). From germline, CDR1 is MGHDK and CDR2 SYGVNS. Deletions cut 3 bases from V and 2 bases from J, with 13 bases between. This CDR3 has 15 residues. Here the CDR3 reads CASSDGGRRNTEAFF. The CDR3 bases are TGTGCCAGCAGTGACGGGGGGCGGAGAAACACTGAAGCTTTCTTT.

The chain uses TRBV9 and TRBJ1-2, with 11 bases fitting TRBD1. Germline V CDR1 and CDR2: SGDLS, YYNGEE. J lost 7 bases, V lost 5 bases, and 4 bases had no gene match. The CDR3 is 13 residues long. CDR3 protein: CASRGQGVSGYTF. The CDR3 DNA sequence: TGTGCCAGCAGGGGACAGGGGGTTTCTGGCTACACCTTC.

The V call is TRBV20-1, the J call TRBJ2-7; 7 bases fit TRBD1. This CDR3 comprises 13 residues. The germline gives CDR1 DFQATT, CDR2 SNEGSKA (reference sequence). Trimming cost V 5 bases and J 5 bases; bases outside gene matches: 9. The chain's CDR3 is CSAGQTGIHEQYF. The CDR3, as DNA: TGCAGTGCTGGGCAGACAGGGATCCACGAGCAGTACTTC.

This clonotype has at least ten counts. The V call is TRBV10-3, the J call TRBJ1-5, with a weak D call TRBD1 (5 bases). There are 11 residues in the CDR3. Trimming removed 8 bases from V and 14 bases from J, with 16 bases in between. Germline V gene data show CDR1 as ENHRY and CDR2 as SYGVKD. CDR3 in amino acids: CAIGGEGNKHF. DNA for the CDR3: TGTGCCATCGGGGGAGAAGGGAATAAGCATTTT.

The CDR3, as DNA: TGTGCCAGCAGTTTGTGGGGAGGCTCCTATAATTCACCCCTCCACTTT. Amino acids: CASSLWGGSYNSPLHF. The V and J genes are TRBV12-3 or TRBV12-4 and TRBJ1-6; D not resolved. The V gene lost 3 bases and the J gene lost 0 bases, with 9 bases spanning the gap. The CDR3 spans 16 residues.

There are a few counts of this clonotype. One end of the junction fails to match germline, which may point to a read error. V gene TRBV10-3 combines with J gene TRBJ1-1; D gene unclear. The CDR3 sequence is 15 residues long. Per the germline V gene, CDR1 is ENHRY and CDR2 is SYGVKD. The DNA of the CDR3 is TGTGCCAGCAGTGAAGTGATCGGGCTGAAGACTGAAGCTTTCTTT. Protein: CASSEVIGLKTEAFF.

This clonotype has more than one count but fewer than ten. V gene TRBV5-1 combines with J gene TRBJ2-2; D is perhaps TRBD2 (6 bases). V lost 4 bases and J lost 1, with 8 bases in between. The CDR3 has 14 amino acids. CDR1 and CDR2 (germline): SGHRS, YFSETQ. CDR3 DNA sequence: TGCGCCAGCAGCGCGGGACGGAACACCGGGGAGCTGTTTTTT. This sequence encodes CASSAGRNTGELFF.

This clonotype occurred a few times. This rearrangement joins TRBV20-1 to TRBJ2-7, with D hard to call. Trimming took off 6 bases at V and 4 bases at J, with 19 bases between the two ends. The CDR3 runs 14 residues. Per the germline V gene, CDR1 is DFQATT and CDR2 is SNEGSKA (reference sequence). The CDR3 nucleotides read TGCAGTGCCCCTTGGGAACAAACCGGGTACGAGCAGTACTTC. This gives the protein CSAPWEQTGYEQYF.

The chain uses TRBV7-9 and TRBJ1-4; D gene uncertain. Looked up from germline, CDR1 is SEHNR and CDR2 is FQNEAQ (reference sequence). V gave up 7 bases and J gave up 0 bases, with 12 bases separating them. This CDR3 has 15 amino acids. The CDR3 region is CASTLGVTTNEKLFF. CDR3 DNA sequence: TGTGCCAGCACCCTGGGAGTGACAACTAATGAAAAACTGTTTTTT.

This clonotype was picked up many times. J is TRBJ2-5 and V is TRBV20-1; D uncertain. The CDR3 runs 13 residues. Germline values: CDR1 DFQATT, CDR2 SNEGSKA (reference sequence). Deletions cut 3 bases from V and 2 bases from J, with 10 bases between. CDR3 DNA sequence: TGCAGTGCTAGGGACGGCAGTCAAGAGACCCAGTACTTC. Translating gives CSARDGSQETQYF.

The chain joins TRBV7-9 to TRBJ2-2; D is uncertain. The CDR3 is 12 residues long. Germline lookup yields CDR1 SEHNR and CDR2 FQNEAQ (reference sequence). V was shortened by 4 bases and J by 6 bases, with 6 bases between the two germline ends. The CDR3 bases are TGTGCCAGCAGCTCTTTTTCCGGGGAGCTGTTTTTT. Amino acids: CASSSFSGELFF.

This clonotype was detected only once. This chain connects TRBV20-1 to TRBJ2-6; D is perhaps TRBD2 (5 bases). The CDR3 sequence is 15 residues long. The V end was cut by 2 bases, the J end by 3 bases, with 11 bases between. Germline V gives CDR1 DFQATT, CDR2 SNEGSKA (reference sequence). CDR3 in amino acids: CSARKRLHGANVLTF. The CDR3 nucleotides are TGCAGTGCTAGAAAGCGGCTTCATGGGGCCAACGTCCTGACTTTC.

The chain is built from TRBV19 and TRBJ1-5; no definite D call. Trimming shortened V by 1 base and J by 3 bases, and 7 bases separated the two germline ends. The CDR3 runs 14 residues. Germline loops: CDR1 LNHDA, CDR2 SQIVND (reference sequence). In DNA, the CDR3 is TGTGCCAGTAGTATAGGTTGGGCCAATCAGCCCCAGCATTTT. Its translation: CASSIGWANQPQHF.

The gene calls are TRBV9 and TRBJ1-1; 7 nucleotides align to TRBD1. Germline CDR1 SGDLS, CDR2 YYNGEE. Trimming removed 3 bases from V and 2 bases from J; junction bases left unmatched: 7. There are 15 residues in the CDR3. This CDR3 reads CASSAQGGPNTEAFF. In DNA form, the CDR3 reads TGTGCCAGCAGCGCCCAAGGGGGCCCCAACACTGAAGCTTTCTTT.

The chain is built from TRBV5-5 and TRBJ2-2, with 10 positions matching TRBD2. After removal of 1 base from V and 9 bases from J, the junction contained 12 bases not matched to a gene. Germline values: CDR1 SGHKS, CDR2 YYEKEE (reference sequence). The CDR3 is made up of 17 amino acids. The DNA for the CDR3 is TGTGCCAGCAGCTTGATTGGGCTAGCGGGAGATGGGAGGGAGCTGTTTTTT. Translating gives CASSLIGLAGDGRELFF.